A single sample is the source of the 14 T cell receptor beta chains below, sequenced in a study of PD-1 blockade in classical Hodgkin lymphoma. Following autologous stem cell transplantation, relapse occurred in every patient, and exposure to brentuximab vedotin varied. Isolation of CD8+ T cells from thawed PBMCs used magnetic negative selection. Generated by immunoSEQ multiplex PCR, the TCRdb table keeps only in-frame clones and is missing some. The data show a few thousand clones, approximately 83% seen once. The sample was CD8+ T cells from blood, taken at baseline. Receptors originate from a human donor with classical Hodgkin lymphoma.

The rearrangement uses TRBV2 and TRBJ1-6; D is unresolved. Trimming shortened V by 6 bases and J by 4 bases, and 4 bases separated the two germline ends. Germline assignment: CDR1 SNHLY and CDR2 FYNNEI. The CDR3 has 12 residues. CDR3 loop: CASRGYNSPLHF. The CDR3 DNA reads as TGTGCCAGCAGGGGATATAATTCACCCCTCCACTTT.

The CDR3 reads CAISQRATTDTQYF. The CDR3 DNA follows: TGTGCCATCAGTCAGCGGGCGACCACAGATACGCAGTATTTT. The V and J genes are TRBV10-3 and TRBJ2-3, with D possibly matching TRBD2 (6 bases). From germline, CDR1 is ENHRY and CDR2 SYGVKD. CDR3 length: 14 amino acids. V shed 5 bases and J shed 2 bases, with 11 bases lying between them.

This clone was observed once. The J gene is TRBJ2-2, the V gene TRBV28; no reliable D call. Per the germline V gene, CDR1 is MDHEN and CDR2 is SYDVKM. V gave up 6 bases and J gave up 7 bases, with 6 bases separating them. This CDR3 is 11 amino acids long. DNA for the CDR3: TGTGCCAGCAGGGAGAGCGGGGAGCTGTTTTTT. Protein sequence: CASRESGELFF. Full variable domain (missing parts from reference TRBV28 and TRBJ2-2): DVKVTQSSRYLVKRTGEKVFLECVQDMDHENMFWYRQDPGLGLRLIYFSYDVKMKEKGDIPEGYSVSREKKERFSLILESASTNQTSMYLCASRESGELFFGEGSRLTVL.

This clone came up once. The V gene is TRBV7-9, the J gene TRBJ2-1, with 9 positions matching TRBD2. Germline CDR1 and CDR2: SEHNR and FQNEAQ (reference sequence). Unmatched junction bases numbered 7, after V lost 6 bases and J lost 7 bases. This CDR3 has 14 residues. The CDR3 loop is CASRIAGEQNEQFF. As DNA, the CDR3 is TGTGCCAGCAGGATAGCGGGGGAGCAAAATGAGCAGTTCTTC. Looking up the rest from reference TRBV7-9 and TRBJ2-1 gives the full variable domain: DTGVSQNPRHKITKRGQNVTFRCDPISEHNRLYWYRQTLGQGPEFLTYFQNEAQLEKSRLLSDRFSAERPKGSFSTLEIQRTEQGDSAMYLCASRIAGEQNEQFFGPGTRLTVL.

The V call is TRBV4-3, the J call TRBJ2-7; TRBD1 matches 10 bases. Germline V gene sequence: CDR1 LGHNA, CDR2 YSLEER. The CDR3 runs to 15 residues. V shed 0 bases, J shed 2 bases, and the junction held 1 base outside the gene matches. The CDR3 nucleotides read TGCGCCAGCAGCCAAGAGGGACAGGGGCCCTACGAGCAGTACTTC. It encodes CASSQEGQGPYEQYF.

This clone was observed a few times. The CDR3 here is CASSLRQGPYNEQFF. CDR3 DNA: TGCGCCAGCAGCCTTAGACAGGGCCCCTACAATGAGCAGTTCTTC. The chain links TRBV4-3 to TRBJ2-1, with 7 positions matching TRBD1. V gave up 4 bases and J gave up 2 bases; unmatched junction bases: 5. The CDR3 contains 15 residues. Per the germline V gene, CDR1 is LGHNA and CDR2 is YSLEER.

This chain connects TRBV20-1 to TRBJ2-7; D is unresolved. CDR3 size: 11 residues. Germline V gene data show CDR1 as DFQATT and CDR2 as SNEGSKA (reference sequence). V was cut by 6 bases and J by 3 bases, with 9 bases left in between. Here the CDR3 DNA reads TGCAGTGCCCCCATGGGCTACGAGCAGTACTTC. Residues: CSAPMGYEQYF.

This clone was seen a few times. In DNA form, the CDR3 reads TGTGCCAGCAGTGTGCTGGAACCCCAGGCCGGGGAGCTGTTTTTT. Encoded protein: CASSVLEPQAGELFF. The gene calls are TRBV2 and TRBJ2-2; no reliable D call. Per the germline V gene, CDR1 is SNHLY and CDR2 is FYNNEI. V lost 4 bases, J lost 6 bases, and 15 bases lay in between. This CDR3 comprises 15 residues.

Regarding this clone: Other DNA sequences from this sample encode an identical CDR3 as well. The CDR3 bases are TGTGCCAGCAGTTTTAGGAACACTGAAGCTTTCTTT. As protein: CASSFRNTEAFF. The chain has TRBV28 and TRBJ1-1; the D is unclear. Per germline, CDR1 MDHEN and CDR2 SYDVKM. V lost 3 bases and J 1 base, leaving 3 bases between the germline ends. This CDR3 spans 12 amino acids. Complete variable domain (other parts from reference TRBV28 and TRBJ1-1): DVKVTQSSRYLVKRTGEKVFLECVQDMDHENMFWYRQDPGLGLRLIYFSYDVKMKEKGDIPEGYSVSREKKERFSLILESASTNQTSMYLCASSFRNTEAFFGQGTRLTVV.

V usage is TRBV7-8 and J usage is TRBJ2-1; 10 bases align to TRBD2. Germline V gives CDR1 SGHVS, CDR2 FQNEAQ. Trimming cost V 1 base and J 4 bases; bases outside gene matches: 13. The CDR3 sequence is 19 residues long. The CDR3 reads CASSLGLAGASFKYNEQFF. CDR3 sequence (DNA): TGTGCCAGCAGCTTAGGGCTAGCGGGGGCCTCCTTTAAGTACAATGAGCAGTTCTTC.

The J gene is TRBJ2-5, the V gene TRBV7-6; no clear D gene. V shed 5 bases and J shed 5 bases, with 15 bases lying between them. The length of the CDR3 is 14 residues. Germline V gene sequence: CDR1 SGHVS, CDR2 FNYEAQ. The DNA for the CDR3 is TGTGCCAGCAGCCCCGGCCGGGCCTACGAGACCCAGTACTTC. It encodes CASSPGRAYETQYF.

This sequence joins TRBV7-9 and TRBJ1-2; D is ambiguous. The CDR3 runs to 13 residues. V was clipped by 5 bases and J by 4 bases, with 11 bases between them. Per the germline V gene, CDR1 is SEHNR and CDR2 is FQNEAQ (reference sequence). CDR3 sequence reads: CASSGGPRYGYTF. The CDR3 region has the DNA TGTGCCAGCAGCGGCGGACCGCGCTATGGCTACACCTTC.

As to this clone: Additional DNA sequences in this sample encode the identical CDR3. The V and J genes are TRBV7-9 and TRBJ2-7; no reliable D call. With 1 base removed from V and 3 bases from J, the gap between germline ends came to 4 bases. The CDR3 totals 12 residues. The germline V gene encodes CDR1 SEHNR and CDR2 FQNEAQ (reference sequence). In DNA, the CDR3 is TGTGCCAGCAGCTTAGGGAGCTACGAGCAGTACTTC. It yields the protein CASSLGSYEQYF.

The chain recombines TRBV29-1 with TRBJ1-2; 7 nucleotides align to TRBD1. V was pared by 6 bases and J by 4 bases, with 11 bases of the junction left unmatched. Germline loops: CDR1 SQVTM, CDR2 ANQGSEA. The CDR3 sequence is 14 residues long. This CDR3 reads CSVRQGSLVYGYTF. CDR3 sequence (DNA): TGCAGCGTCCGACAGGGATCCCTTGTCTATGGCTACACCTTC.